This T cell receptor (beta chain) was recorded in a study of T cell clones after liver transplantation. Looking at the study overall: Liver transplant recipients had immunosuppression withdrawal attempted within 2 years. Blood was drawn pre-transplant, before withdrawal, and after full or failed withdrawal. Tolerance: complete withdrawal held at least one year, liver enzymes staying within twice normal.

This clone was observed a single time. Its antigen remains unknown. Here immunoSEQ multiplex PCR was the method, and the copy in TCRdb shows in-frame clones only, minus some. This table has tens of thousands of clones, 80% appearing once. Whole-study findings and limits: Post-transplant, graft-donor-reactive CD4 TCRbeta sequences in blood dropped significantly in most of the 8 subjects.

Germline V gives CDR1 SEHNR, CDR2 FQNEAQ (reference sequence). There are 18 residues in the CDR3. J was trimmed by 6 bases and V by 2 bases; bases with no gene match: 13. This TCR derives from a human patient who received a liver transplant. These T cells may partly come from the graft donor. The sample in question was CD4+ T cells from blood, obtained 12 months after liver transplant. This rearrangement joins TRBV7-9 to TRBJ2-2; TRBD2 matches 9 bases. DNA of the CDR3: TGTGCCAGCAGCTTATTTGTCAGCGGGAGGCGTGGGGCCGGGGAGCTGTTTTTT. Translated, it gives CASSLFVSGRRGAGELFF.